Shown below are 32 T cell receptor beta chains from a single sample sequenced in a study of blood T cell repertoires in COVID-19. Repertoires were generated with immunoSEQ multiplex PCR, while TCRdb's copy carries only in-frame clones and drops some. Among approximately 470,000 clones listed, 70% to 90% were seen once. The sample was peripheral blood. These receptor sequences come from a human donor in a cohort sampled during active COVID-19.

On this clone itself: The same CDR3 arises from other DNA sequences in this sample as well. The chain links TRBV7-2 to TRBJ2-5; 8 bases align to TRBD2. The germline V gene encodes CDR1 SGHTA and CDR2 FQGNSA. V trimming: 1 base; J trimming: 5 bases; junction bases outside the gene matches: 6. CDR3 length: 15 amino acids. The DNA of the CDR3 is TGTGCCAGCAGCTTAGGGGCGGGGGGAGGCGAGACCCAGTACTTC. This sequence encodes CASSLGAGGGETQYF.

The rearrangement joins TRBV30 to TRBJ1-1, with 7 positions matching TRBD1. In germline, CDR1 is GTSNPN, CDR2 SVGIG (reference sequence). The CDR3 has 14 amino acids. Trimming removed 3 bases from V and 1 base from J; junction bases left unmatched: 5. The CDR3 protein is CAWRTDRTNTEAFF. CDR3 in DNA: TGTGCCTGGAGGACGGACAGGACGAACACTGAAGCTTTCTTT. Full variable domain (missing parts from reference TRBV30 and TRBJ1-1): SQTIHQWPATLVQPVGSPLSLECTVEGTSNPNLYWYRQAAGRGLQLLFYSVGIGQISSEVPQNLSASRPQDRQFILSSKKLLLSDSGFYLCAWRTDRTNTEAFFGQGTRLTVV.

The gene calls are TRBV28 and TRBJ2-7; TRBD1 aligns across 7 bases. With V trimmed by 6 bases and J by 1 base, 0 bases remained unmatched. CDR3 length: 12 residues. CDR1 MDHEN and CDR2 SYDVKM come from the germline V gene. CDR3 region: CASRGQSYEQYF. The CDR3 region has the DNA TGTGCCAGCAGGGGACAGTCCTACGAGCAGTACTTC.

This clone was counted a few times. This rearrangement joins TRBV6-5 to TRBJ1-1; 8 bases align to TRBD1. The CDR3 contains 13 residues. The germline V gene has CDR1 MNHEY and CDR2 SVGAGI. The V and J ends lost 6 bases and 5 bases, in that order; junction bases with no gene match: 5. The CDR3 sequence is CASSRTGYTEAFF. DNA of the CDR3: TGTGCCAGCAGCAGGACAGGGTATACTGAAGCTTTCTTT.

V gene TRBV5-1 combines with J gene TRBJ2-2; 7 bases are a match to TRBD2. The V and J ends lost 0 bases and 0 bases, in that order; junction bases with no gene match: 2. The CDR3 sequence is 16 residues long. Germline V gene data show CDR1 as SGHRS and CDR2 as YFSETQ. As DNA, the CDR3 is TGCGCCAGCAGCTTGGAACGGGGGGCGAACACCGGGGAGCTGTTTTTT. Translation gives CASSLERGANTGELFF.

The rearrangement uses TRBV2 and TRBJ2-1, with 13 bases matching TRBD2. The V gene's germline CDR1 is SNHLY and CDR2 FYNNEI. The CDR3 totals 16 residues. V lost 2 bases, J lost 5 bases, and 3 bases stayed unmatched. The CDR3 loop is CASSELGLAGDNEQFF. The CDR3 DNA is TGTGCCAGCAGTGAACTAGGACTAGCGGGAGACAATGAGCAGTTCTTC. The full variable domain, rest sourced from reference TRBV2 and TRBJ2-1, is EPEVTQTPSHQVTQMGQEVILRCVPISNHLYFYWYRQILGQKVEFLVSFYNNEISEKSEIFDDQFSVERPDGSNFTLKIRSTKLEDSAMYFCASSELGLAGDNEQFFGPGTRLTVL.

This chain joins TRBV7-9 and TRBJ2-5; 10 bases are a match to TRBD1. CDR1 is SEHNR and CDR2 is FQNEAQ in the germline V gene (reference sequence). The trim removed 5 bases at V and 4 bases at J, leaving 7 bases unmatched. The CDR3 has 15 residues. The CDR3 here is CASSPRTGGGETQYF. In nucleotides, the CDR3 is TGTGCCAGCAGCCCCCGGACAGGGGGAGGAGAGACCCAGTACTTC.

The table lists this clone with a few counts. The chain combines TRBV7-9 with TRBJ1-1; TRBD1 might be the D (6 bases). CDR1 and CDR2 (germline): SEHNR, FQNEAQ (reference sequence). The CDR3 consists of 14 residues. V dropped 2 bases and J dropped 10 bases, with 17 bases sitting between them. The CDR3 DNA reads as TGTGCCAGCAGCTTACAGGGAAACGTAGGGGGAGCTTTCTTT. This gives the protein CASSLQGNVGGAFF.

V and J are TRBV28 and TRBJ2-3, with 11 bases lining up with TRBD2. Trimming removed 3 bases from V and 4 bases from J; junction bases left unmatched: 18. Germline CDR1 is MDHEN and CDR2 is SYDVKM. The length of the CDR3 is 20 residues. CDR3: CASSFPLAGGGKVGPDTQYF. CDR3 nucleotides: TGTGCCAGCAGTTTTCCCCTAGCGGGAGGAGGTAAAGTGGGCCCAGATACGCAGTATTTT.

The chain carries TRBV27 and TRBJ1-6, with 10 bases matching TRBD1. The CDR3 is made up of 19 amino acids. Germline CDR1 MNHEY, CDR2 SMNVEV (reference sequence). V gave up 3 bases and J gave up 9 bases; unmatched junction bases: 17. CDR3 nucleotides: TGTGCCAGCAGTTTTAGGGCGACAGGGGGCGCCGAATTCGGTTCACCCCTCCACTTT. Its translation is CASSFRATGGAEFGSPLHF.

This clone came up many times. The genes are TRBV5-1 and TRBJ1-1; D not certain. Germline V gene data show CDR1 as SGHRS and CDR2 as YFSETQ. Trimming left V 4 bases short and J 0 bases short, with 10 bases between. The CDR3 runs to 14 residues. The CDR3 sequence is CASSSYSLNTEAFF. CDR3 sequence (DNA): TGCGCCAGCAGCAGCTACAGTTTGAACACTGAAGCTTTCTTT.

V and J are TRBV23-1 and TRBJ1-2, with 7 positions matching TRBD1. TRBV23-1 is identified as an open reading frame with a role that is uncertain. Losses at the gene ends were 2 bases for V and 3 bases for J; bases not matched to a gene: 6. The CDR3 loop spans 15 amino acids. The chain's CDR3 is CASSQEGATDYGYTF. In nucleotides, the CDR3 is TGCGCCAGCAGTCAAGAGGGGGCGACCGACTATGGCTACACCTTC.

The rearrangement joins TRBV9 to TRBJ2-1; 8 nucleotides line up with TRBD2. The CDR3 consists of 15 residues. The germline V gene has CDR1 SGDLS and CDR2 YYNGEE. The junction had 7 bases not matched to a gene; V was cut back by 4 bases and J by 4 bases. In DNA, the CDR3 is TGTGCCAGCAGCTCCACTAGCGGCAAATACAATGAGCAGTTCTTC. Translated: CASSSTSGKYNEQFF.

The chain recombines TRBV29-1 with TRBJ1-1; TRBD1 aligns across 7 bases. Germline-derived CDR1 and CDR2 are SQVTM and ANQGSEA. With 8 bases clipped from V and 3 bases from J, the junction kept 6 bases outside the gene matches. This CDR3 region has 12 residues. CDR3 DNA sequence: TGCAGCTTCTCCAGGGGGTACACTGAAGCTTTCTTT. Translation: CSFSRGYTEAFF.

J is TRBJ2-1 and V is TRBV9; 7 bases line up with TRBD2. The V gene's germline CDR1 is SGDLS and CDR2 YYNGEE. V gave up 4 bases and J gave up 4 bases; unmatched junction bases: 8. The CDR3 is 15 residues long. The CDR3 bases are TGTGCCAGCAGCTACCGGGGACTACCTTACAATGAGCAGTTCTTC. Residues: CASSYRGLPYNEQFF.

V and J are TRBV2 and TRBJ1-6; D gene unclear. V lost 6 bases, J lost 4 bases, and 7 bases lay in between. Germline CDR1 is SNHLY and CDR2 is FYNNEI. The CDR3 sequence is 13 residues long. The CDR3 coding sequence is TGTGCCAGCAGGAGGCAGTATAATTCACCCCTCCACTTT. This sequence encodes CASRRQYNSPLHF.

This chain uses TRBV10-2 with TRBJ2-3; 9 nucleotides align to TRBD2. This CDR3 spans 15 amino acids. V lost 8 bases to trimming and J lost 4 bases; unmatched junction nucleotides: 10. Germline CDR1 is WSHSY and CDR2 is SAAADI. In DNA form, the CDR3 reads TGCGCCAGCGTACCGATAGCGGGAGCAGCAGATACGCAGTATTTT. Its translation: CASVPIAGAADTQYF.

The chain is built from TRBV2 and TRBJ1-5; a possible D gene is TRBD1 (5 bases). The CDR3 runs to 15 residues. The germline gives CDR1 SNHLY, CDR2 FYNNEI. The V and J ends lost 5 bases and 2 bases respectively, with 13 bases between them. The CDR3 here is CASSYQGIGNQPQHF. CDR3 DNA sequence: TGTGCCAGCAGTTACCAGGGTATAGGCAATCAGCCCCAGCATTTT.

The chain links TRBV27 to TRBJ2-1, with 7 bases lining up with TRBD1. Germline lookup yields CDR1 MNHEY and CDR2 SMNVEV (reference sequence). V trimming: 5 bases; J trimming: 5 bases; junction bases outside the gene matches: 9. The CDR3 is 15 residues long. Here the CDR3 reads CASSPYRGRDNEQFF. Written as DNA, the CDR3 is TGTGCCAGCAGTCCCTACAGGGGTCGAGACAATGAGCAGTTCTTC.

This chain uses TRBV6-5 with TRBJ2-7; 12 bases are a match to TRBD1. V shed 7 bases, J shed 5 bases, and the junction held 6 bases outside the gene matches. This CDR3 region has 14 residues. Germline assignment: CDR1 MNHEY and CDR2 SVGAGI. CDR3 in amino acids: CASTRDRGLDEQYF. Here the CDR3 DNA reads TGTGCCAGCACGAGGGACAGGGGGCTCGACGAGCAGTACTTC.

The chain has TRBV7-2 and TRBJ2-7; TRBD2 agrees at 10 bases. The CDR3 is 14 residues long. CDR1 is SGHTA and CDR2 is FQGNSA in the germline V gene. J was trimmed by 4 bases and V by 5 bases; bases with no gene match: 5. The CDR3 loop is CASSLALAGYEQYF. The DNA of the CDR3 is TGTGCCAGCAGCCTTGCACTAGCGGGATACGAGCAGTACTTC.

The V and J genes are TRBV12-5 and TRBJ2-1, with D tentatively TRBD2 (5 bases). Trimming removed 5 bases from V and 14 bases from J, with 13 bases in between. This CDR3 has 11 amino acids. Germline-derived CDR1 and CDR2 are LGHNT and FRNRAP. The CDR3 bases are TGTGCTAGTGGTAACACGGACTCAAAGTTCTTC. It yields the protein CASGNTDSKFF.

The CDR3 DNA reads TGTGCCAGCAGCTTCTACAGGGGGGGAACTGAAGCTTTCTTT. Its translation: CASSFYRGGTEAFF. The chain couples TRBV7-9 to TRBJ1-1; 8 bases align to TRBD1. V lost 3 bases, J lost 5 bases, and 5 bases stayed unmatched. Looked up from germline, CDR1 is SEHNR and CDR2 is FQNEAQ (reference sequence). The CDR3 spans 14 residues. The full variable domain, with the rest looked up from reference TRBV7-9 and TRBJ1-1, is DTGVSQNPRHKITKRGQNVTFRCDPISEHNRLYWYRQTLGQGPEFLTYFQNEAQLEKSRLLSDRFSAERPKGSFSTLEIQRTEQGDSAMYLCASSFYRGGTEAFFGQGTRLTVV.

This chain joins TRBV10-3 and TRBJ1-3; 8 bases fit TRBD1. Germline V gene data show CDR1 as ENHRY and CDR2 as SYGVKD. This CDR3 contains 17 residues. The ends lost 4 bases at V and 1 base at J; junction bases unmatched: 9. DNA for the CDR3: TGTGCCATCAGTGGTTGGGGGACAGGAGGATCTGGAAACACCATATATTTT. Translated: CAISGWGTGGSGNTIYF.

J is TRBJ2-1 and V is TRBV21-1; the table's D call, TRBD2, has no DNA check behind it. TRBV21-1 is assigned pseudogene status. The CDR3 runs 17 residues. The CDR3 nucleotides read TGTGCCAGCAGCAAAGGGGCTAGCGGGGCTTCCTACAATGAGCAGTTCTTC. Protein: CASSKGASGASYNEQFF.

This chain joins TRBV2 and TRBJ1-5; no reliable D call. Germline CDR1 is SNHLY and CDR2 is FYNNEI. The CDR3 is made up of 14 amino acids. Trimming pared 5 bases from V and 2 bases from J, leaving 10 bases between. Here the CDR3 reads CASSFGSRNQPQHF. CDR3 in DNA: TGTGCCAGCAGTTTTGGGAGTCGCAATCAGCCCCAGCATTTT.

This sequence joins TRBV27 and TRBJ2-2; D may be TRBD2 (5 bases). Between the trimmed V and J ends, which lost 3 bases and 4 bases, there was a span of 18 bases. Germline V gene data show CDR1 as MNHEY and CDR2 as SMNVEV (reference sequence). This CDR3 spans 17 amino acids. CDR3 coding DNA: TGTGCCAGCAGTTTTACCGGAGCCCCTCGGGGCACCGGGGAGCTGTTTTTT. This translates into CASSFTGAPRGTGELFF.

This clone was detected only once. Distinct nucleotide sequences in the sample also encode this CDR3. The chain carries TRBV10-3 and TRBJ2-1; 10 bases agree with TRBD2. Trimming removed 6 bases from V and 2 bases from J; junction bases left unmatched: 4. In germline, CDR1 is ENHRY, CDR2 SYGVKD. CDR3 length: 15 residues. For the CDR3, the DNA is TGTGCCATCAGGCCCACTAGCGGGACCTACAATGAGCAGTTCTTC. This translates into CAIRPTSGTYNEQFF.

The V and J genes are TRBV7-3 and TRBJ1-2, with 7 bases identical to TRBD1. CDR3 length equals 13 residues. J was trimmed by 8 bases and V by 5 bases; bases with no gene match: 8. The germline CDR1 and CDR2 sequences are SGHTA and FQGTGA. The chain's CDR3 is CASSLNDREGYTF. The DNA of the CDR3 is TGTGCCAGCAGCCTAAACGACAGGGAGGGCTACACCTTC.

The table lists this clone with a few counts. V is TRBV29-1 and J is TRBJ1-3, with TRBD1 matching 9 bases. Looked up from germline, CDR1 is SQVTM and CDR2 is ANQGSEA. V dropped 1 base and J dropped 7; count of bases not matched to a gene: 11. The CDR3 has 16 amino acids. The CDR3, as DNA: TGCAGCGTTGAAGGACAGGACAGGGGCGTCGCTAACACCATATATTTT. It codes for CSVEGQDRGVANTIYF.

The CDR3 loop reads CASSQGANQPQHF. CDR3 nucleotide sequence: TGTGCCAGCAGCCAGGGGGCAAATCAGCCCCAGCATTTT. V and J are TRBV7-3 and TRBJ1-5, with 8 bases matching TRBD1. With 5 bases clipped from V and 4 bases from J, the junction kept 1 base outside the gene matches. The CDR3 loop spans 13 amino acids. Germline CDR1 is SGHTA and CDR2 is FQGTGA.

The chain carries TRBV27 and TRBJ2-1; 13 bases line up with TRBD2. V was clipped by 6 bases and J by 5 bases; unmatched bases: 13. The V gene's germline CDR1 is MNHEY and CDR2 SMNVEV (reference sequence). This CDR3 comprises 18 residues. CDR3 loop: CASSLIAILAGGDNEQFF. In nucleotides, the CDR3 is TGTGCCAGCAGCCTCATAGCCATACTAGCGGGAGGGGACAATGAGCAGTTCTTC.